This T cell receptor beta chain appears in the sequencing data of a study of blood T cell repertoires in COVID-19. Turning to the study itself: Specimens from acute and convalescent COVID-19 originated in the United States, Italy and Spain. From T cells, B-cell-depleted T cells, or PBMCs came the material, which was cDNA or gDNA.

As originally analysed: Amplifying reference gene primers gave estimates of nucleated cell counts. The assay was immunoSEQ multiplex PCR, and TCRdb's table has in-frame clones only and misses some. The V and J calls and clone size were taken over from that table, and D and trimming were inferred from the DNA. The table lists 150,000 to 200,000 clones, 80% to 90% of them singletons, with 15% to 20% in the top ten. CDR3 size: 15 residues. With 3 bases removed from V and 6 bases from J, the gap between germline ends came to 18 bases. The V gene's germline CDR1 is SGHRS and CDR2 YFSETQ. Sequencing used peripheral blood. This TCR was sampled from a woman in her seventies who had recovered from COVID-19. V is TRBV5-1 and J is TRBJ1-1, with D possibly being TRBD1 (5 bases). DNA for the CDR3: TGCGCCAGCAGCTCCCAGGCGACCCGGGGGGCTGAAGCTTTCTTT. This codes for CASSSQATRGAEAFF.